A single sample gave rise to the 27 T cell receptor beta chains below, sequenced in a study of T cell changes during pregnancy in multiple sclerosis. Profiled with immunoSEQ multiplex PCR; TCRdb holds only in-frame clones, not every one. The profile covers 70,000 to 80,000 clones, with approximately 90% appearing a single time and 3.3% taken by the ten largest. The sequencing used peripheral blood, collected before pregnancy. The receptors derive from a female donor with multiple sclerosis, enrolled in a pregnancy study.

The CDR3 is CASSLTGTLNYEQYF. The CDR3 DNA reads TGTGCCAGCAGCTTGACCGGGACACTAAACTACGAGCAGTACTTC. This chain uses TRBV7-2 with TRBJ2-7; the D gene is possibly TRBD1 (6 bases). V gave up 3 bases and J gave up 3 bases, with 15 bases separating them. Per germline, CDR1 SGHTA and CDR2 FQGNSA. The CDR3 spans 15 residues. The full variable domain, with the rest looked up from reference TRBV7-2 and TRBJ2-7, is GAGVSQSPSNKVTEKGKDVELRCDPISGHTALYWYRQSLGQGLEFLIYFQGNSAPDKSGLPSDRFSAERTGGSVSTLTIQRTQQEDSAVYLCASSLTGTLNYEQYFGPGTRLTVT.

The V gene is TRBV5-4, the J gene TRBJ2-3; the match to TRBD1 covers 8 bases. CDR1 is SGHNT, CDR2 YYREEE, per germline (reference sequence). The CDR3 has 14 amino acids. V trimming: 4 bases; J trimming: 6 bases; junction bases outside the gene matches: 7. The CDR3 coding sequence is TGTGCCAGCAGCGCAGACCGGGACAGGGATACGCAGTATTTT. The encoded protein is CASSADRDRDTQYF.

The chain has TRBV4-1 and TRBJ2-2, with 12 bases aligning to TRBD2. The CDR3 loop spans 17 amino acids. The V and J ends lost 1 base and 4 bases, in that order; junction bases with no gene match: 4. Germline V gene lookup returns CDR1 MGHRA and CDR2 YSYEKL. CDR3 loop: CASSQGLAGDFTGELFF. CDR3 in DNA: TGCGCCAGCAGCCAAGGACTAGCGGGGGACTTCACCGGGGAGCTGTTTTTT.

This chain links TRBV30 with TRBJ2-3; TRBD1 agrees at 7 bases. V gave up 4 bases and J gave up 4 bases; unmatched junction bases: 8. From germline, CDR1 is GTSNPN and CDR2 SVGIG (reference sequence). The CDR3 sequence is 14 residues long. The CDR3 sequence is CAWTQDRVADTQYF. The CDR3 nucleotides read TGTGCCTGGACCCAAGACAGGGTAGCAGATACGCAGTATTTT. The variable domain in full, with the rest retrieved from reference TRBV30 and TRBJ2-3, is SQTIHQWPATLVQPVGSPLSLECTVEGTSNPNLYWYRQAAGRGLQLLFYSVGIGQISSEVPQNLSASRPQDRQFILSSKKLLLSDSGFYLCAWTQDRVADTQYFGPGTRLTVL.

The CDR3: CAWSPRSTAGGHGYTF. CDR3 in DNA: TGTGCCTGGAGTCCGAGGTCTACTGCAGGGGGTCATGGCTACACCTTC. The chain uses TRBV30 and TRBJ1-2; 7 nucleotides agree with TRBD1. V shed 2 bases and J 6 bases; nucleotides not matched to a gene: 15. Germline CDR1 GTSNPN, CDR2 SVGIG (reference sequence). The length of the CDR3 is 16 residues.

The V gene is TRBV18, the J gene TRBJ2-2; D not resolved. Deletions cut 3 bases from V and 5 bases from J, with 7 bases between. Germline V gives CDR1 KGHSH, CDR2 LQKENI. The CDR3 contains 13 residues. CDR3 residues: CASSPSLTGELFF. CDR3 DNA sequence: TGTGCCAGCTCACCGTCTTTGACCGGGGAGCTGTTTTTT.

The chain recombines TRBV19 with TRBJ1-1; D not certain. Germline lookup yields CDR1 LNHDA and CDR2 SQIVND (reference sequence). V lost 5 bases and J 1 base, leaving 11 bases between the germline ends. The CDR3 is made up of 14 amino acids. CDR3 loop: CASSSVAANTEAFF. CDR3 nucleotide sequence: TGTGCCAGTAGTTCGGTAGCAGCGAACACTGAAGCTTTCTTT.

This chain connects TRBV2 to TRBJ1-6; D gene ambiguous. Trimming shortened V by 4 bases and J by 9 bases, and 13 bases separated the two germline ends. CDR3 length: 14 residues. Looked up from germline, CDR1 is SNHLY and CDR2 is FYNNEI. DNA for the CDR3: TGTGCCAGCAGTGGGGAGACATTAGGTTCACCCCTCCACTTT. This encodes CASSGETLGSPLHF.

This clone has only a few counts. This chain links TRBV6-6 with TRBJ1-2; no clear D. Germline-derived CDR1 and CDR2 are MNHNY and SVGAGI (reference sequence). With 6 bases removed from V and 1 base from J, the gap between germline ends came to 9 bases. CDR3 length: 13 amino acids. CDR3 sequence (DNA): TGTGCCAGCAGCCCCGGGATTAACTATGGCTACACCTTC. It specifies CASSPGINYGYTF.

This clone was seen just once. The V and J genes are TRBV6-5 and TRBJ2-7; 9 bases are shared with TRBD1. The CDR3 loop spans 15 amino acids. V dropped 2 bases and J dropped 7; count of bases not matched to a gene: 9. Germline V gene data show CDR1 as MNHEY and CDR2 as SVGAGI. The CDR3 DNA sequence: TGTGCCAGCAGTTACGGCGGGACAGGGTTCTCGGAGCAGTACTTC. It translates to CASSYGGTGFSEQYF.

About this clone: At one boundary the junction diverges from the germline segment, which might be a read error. For the CDR3, the DNA is TGTGCCAACAGCTCCACTAGCGGGAGGGGTGATGAGCAGTTCTTC. Translated, it gives CANSSTSGRGDEQFF. This chain uses TRBV7-9 with TRBJ2-1; 13 nucleotides align to TRBD2. The CDR3 loop spans 15 amino acids. The germline CDR1 and CDR2 sequences are SEHNR and FQNEAQ (reference sequence).

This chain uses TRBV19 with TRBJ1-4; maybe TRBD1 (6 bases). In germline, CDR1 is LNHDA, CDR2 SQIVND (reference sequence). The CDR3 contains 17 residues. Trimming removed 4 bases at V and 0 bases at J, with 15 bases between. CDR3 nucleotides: TGTGCCAGTAGTACTCAGGACAGATCTGCAACTAATGAAAAACTGTTTTTT. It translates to CASSTQDRSATNEKLFF. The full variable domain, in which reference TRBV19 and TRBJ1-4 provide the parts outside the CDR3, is DGGITQSPKYLFRKEGQNVTLSCEQNLNHDAMYWYRQDPGQGLRLIYYSQIVNDFQKGDIAEGYSVSREKKESFPLTVTSAQKNPTAFYLCASSTQDRSATNEKLFFGSGTQLSVL.

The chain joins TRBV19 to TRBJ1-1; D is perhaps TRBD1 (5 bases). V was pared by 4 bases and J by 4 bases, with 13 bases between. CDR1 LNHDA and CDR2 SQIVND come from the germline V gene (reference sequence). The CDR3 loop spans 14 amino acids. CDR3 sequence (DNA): TGTGCCAGTAGTAGACAGTTATTGGGCACTGAAGCTTTCTTT. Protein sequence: CASSRQLLGTEAFF.

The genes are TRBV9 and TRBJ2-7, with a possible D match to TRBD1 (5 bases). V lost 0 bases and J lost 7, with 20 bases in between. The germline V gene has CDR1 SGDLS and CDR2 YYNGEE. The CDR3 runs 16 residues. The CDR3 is CASSVVGQGSIYEQYF. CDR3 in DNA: TGTGCCAGCAGCGTAGTTGGGCAGGGATCAATTTATGAGCAGTACTTC.

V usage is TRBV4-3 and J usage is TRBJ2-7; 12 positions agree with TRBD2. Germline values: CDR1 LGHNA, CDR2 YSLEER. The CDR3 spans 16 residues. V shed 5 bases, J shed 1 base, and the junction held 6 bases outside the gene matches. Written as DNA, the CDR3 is TGCGCCAGCAGCGATTGGACTAGCGGGGCTTCCTACGAGCAGTACTTC. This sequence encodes CASSDWTSGASYEQYF.

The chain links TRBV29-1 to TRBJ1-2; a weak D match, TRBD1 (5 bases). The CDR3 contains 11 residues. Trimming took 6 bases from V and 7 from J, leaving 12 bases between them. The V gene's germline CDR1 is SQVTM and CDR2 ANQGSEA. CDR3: CSVGRGAGYTF. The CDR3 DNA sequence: TGCAGCGTCGGGCGTGGGGCTGGCTACACCTTC.

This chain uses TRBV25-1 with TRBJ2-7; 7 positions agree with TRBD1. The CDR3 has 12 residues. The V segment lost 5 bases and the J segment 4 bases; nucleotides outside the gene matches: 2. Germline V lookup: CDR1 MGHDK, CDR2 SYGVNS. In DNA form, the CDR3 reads TGTGCCAGCAGTATACAGGGGTACGAGCAGTACTTC. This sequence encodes CASSIQGYEQYF.

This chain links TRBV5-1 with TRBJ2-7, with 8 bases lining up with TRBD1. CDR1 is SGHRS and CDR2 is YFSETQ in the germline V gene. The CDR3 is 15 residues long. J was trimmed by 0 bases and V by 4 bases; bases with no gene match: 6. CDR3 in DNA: TGCGCCAGCAGCCCCCGGGACAGGAACTCCTACGAGCAGTACTTC. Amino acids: CASSPRDRNSYEQYF.

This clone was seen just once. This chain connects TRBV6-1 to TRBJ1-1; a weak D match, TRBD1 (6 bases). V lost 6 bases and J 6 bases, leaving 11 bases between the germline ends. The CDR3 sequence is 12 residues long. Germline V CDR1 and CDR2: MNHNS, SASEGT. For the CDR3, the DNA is TGTGCCAGCAGCCAACAGGGCTCTGAAGCTTTCTTT. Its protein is CASSQQGSEAFF.

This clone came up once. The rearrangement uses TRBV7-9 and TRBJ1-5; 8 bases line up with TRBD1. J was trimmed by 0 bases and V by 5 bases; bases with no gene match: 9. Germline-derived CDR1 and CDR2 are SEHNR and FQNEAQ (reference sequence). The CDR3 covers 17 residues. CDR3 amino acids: CASSKGQADISNQPQHF. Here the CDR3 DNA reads TGTGCCAGCAGCAAGGGACAGGCGGACATTAGCAATCAGCCCCAGCATTTT.

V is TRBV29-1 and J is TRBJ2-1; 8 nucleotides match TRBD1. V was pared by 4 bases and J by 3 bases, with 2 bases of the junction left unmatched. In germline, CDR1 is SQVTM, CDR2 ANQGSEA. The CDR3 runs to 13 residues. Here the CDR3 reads CSVVGTGYNEQFF. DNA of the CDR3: TGCAGCGTTGTAGGGACAGGCTACAATGAGCAGTTCTTC.

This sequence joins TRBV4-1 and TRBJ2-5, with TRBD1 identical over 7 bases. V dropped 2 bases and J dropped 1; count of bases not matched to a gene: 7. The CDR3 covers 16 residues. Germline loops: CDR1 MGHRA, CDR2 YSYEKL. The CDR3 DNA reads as TGCGCCAGCAGCCAACTGCATCAGGGGGTCCAAGAGACCCAGTACTTC. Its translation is CASSQLHQGVQETQYF.

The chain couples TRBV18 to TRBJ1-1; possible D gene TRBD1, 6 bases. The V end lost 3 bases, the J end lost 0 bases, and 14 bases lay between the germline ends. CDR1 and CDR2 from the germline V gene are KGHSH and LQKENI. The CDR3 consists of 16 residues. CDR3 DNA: TGTGCCAGCTCACCTGGGACACCGGGACTGAACACTGAAGCTTTCTTT. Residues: CASSPGTPGLNTEAFF. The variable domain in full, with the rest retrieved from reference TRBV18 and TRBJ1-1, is NAGVMQNPRHLVRRRGQEARLRCSPMKGHSHVYWYRQLPEEGLKFMVYLQKENIIDESGMPKERFSAEFPKEGPSILRIQQVVRGDSAAYFCASSPGTPGLNTEAFFGQGTRLTVV.

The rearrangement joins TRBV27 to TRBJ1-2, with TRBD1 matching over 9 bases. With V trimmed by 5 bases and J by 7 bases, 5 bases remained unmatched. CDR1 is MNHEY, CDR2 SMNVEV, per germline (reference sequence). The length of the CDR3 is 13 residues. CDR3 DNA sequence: TGTGCCAGCAGTCTACAGGGGGCGGGTGGCTACACCTTC. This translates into CASSLQGAGGYTF.

The CDR3: CASSIVRGENQPQHF. In DNA form, the CDR3 reads TGTGCCAGTAGTATAGTCAGGGGTGAAAATCAGCCCCAGCATTTT. V usage is TRBV19 and J usage is TRBJ1-5; D is perhaps TRBD1 (6 bases). The V end was cut by 1 base, the J end by 4 bases, with 11 bases between. This CDR3 region has 15 residues. Germline V lookup: CDR1 LNHDA, CDR2 SQIVND (reference sequence).

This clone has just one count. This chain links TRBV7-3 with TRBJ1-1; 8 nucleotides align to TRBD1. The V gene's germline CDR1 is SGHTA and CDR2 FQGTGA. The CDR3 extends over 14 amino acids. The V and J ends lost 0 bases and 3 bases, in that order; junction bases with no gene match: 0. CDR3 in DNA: TGTGCCAGCAGCTTAACACAGGGGGACACTGAAGCTTTCTTT. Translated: CASSLTQGDTEAFF.

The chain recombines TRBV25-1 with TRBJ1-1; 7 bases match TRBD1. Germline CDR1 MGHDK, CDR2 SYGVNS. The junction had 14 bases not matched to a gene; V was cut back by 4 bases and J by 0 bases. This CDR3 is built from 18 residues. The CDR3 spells CASSGYGTAVGLNTEAFF. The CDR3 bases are TGTGCCAGCAGTGGATACGGGACAGCGGTGGGACTGAACACTGAAGCTTTCTTT.